Below, 22 T cell receptor beta chains from the same sample are listed, as sequenced in a study of regulatory T cells in long-lasting Graves disease. Sample time point: newly diagnosed GD, antithyroid drugs for less than 3 months. With RNA extracted from PBMCs as input, the TCR library was made. Through Arm-PCR of CDR3 regions and iRepertoire HTBI primers, TCR beta libraries were built. TCRdb ran MiXCR on the multiplex PCR reads and lists one entry per CDR3 protein. The sample consists of about 560,000 distinct CDR3 sequences, about 16% of them appearing once. The same data also contributed to another study, on T cells in Graves' hyperthyroidism and ophthalmopathy.

This specimen was peripheral blood mononuclear cells (PBMCs), taken at new diagnosis, from a patient treated with antithyroid drugs. These receptors all stem from a man aged 18-30 years with Graves disease.

Concerning this clonotype itself: A read error may explain this, as a much larger clone is one base away. The chain couples TRBV5-1 to TRBJ2-7; D is perhaps TRBD2 (7 bases). The germline CDR1 and CDR2 sequences are SGHRS and YFSETQ. This CDR3 has 15 residues. CDR3 bases: TGCGCCAGCAGCCCGCCCACGGGGGGCTCCTGCGAGCAGTACTTC. Its translation: CASSPPTGGSCEQYF.

The chain has TRBV19 and TRBJ1-2; no firm D call. Germline V lookup: CDR1 LNHDA, CDR2 SQIVND (reference sequence). The V end lost 1 base, the J end lost 4 bases, and 13 bases lay between the germline ends. This CDR3 is 15 amino acids long. CDR3 amino acids: CASSIAGLDGYGYTF. The CDR3 region has the DNA TGTGCCAGTAGTATAGCGGGCCTGGATGGCTATGGCTACACCTTC. Full variable domain (outside the CDR3, taken from reference TRBV19 and TRBJ1-2): DGGITQSPKYLFRKEGQNVTLSCEQNLNHDAMYWYRQDPGQGLRLIYYSQIVNDFQKGDIAEGYSVSREKKESFPLTVTSAQKNPTAFYLCASSIAGLDGYGYTFGSGTRLTVV.

This clonotype was detected only a few times. J is TRBJ2-2 and V is TRBV10-3; a weak D match, TRBD1 (6 bases). CDR1 ENHRY and CDR2 SYGVKD come from the germline V gene. The ends were cut back, 6 bases at V and 4 bases at J, with 9 bases in the middle. The CDR3 covers 13 residues. The DNA for the CDR3 is TGTGCCATCAGACAGGGAGCCACCGGGGAGCTGTTTTTT. It encodes CAIRQGATGELFF.

This clonotype came up a few times. This chain uses TRBV27 with TRBJ1-1, with 9 positions matching TRBD1. Germline assignment: CDR1 MNHEY and CDR2 SMNVEV (reference sequence). Trimming took 3 bases from V and 5 from J; bases not matched to a gene: 10. This CDR3 has 16 residues. Written as DNA, the CDR3 is TGTGCCAGCAGTTTCGACAGGGGGACGGAGGAAACTGAAGCTTTCTTT. It codes for CASSFDRGTEETEAFF.

This clonotype has at least ten counts. This chain uses TRBV12-3 or TRBV12-4 with TRBJ2-1; D not resolved. V shed 6 bases and J shed 0 bases, with 12 bases lying between them. This CDR3 is 15 amino acids long. The CDR3 spells CASSPLASSYNEQFF. The CDR3 DNA reads TGTGCCAGCAGCCCCCTCGCGAGCTCCTACAATGAGCAGTTCTTC.

A note on this clonotype: One base separates it from a far larger clone, so it is likely a read error. J is TRBJ2-3 and V is TRBV2; D is unclear. With the DNA end fitting TRBJ2-7 better, the J assignment may be wrong. The CDR3 spans 15 residues. Germline lookup yields CDR1 SNHLY and CDR2 FYNNEI. The CDR3 DNA reads TGTGCCAGCAGCTCCGGGCCCGCCCTCTACAATGAGCAGTACTTC. Translation: CASSSGPALYNEQYF.

This clonotype has a handful of counts. The V call is TRBV19, the J call TRBJ1-1; D is perhaps TRBD1 (6 bases). Trimming removed 7 bases at V and 2 bases at J, with 17 bases between. The length of the CDR3 is 15 residues. In germline, CDR1 is LNHDA, CDR2 SQIVND (reference sequence). In DNA, the CDR3 is TGTGCCAGTACCCTGGGACACTTAGCTAACACTGAAGCTTTCTTT. Translated: CASTLGHLANTEAFF.

The V call is TRBV11-3, the J call TRBJ2-4, with D maybe TRBD2 (6 bases). The CDR3 covers 14 residues. CDR1 and CDR2 from the germline V gene are SGHNT and YENEEA. V dropped 4 bases and J dropped 6 bases, with 13 bases sitting between them. The CDR3 here is CASSYIPRGNIQYF. DNA of the CDR3: TGTGCCAGCAGCTATATCCCGCGGGGAAACATTCAGTACTTC.

This chain connects TRBV30 to TRBJ2-6, with D unclear. Germline V CDR1 and CDR2: GTSNPN, SVGIG (reference sequence). The CDR3 has 13 amino acids. V gave up 6 bases and J gave up 0 bases, with 6 bases separating them. The CDR3 DNA reads as TGTGCCTGCGAGGTCTCTGGGGCCAACGTCCTGACTTTC. This codes for CACEVSGANVLTF.

This clonotype was detected only a few times. The genes are TRBV15 and TRBJ1-4; 8 positions agree with TRBD1. The germline gives CDR1 LNHNV, CDR2 YYDKDF (reference sequence). V lost 0 bases and J lost 8; bases outside the gene matches: 11. The CDR3 sequence is 17 residues long. For the CDR3, the DNA is TGTGCCACCAGCAGAGATCTCCCACAGGGGGTTGGGGAAAAACTGTTTTTT. Translation gives CATSRDLPQGVGEKLFF. The entire variable domain, with the rest obtained from reference TRBV15 and TRBJ1-4, is as follows: DAMVIQNPRYQVTQFGKPVTLSCSQTLNHNVMYWYQQKSSQAPKLLFHYYDKDFNNEADTPDNFQSRRPNTSFCFLDIRSPGLGDTAMYLCATSRDLPQGVGEKLFFGSGTQLSVL.

This clonotype was observed a few times. The chain employs TRBV6-2 or TRBV6-3 and TRBJ1-2; D gene uncertain. The CDR3 has 13 amino acids. The V gene lost 6 bases and the J gene lost 4 bases, with 12 bases spanning the gap. The germline CDR1 and CDR2 sequences are MNHEY and SVGEGT. This CDR3 is CASSPGQTYGYTF. The CDR3 nucleotides are TGTGCCAGCAGCCCCGGGCAGACCTATGGCTACACCTTC.

This clonotype is a singleton in its sample. The V call is TRBV6-5, the J call TRBJ1-4; 9 bases match TRBD1. Per the germline V gene, CDR1 is MNHEY and CDR2 is SVGAGI. This CDR3 has 18 residues. Trimming took 2 bases from V and 0 from J; bases not matched to a gene: 7. This CDR3 is CASSYGGQGSATNEKLFF. DNA of the CDR3: TGTGCCAGCAGTTACGGGGGACAGGGATCTGCAACTAATGAAAAACTGTTTTTT.

This clonotype was counted at least ten times. V gene TRBV28 combines with J gene TRBJ2-3; TRBD2 agrees at 7 bases. The CDR3 is 15 amino acids. The germline gives CDR1 MDHEN, CDR2 SYDVKM. The V gene end was trimmed by 4 bases and the J gene end by 4 bases; junction bases not matched to a gene: 8. CDR3 amino acids: CASSSGGSGSDTQYF. The CDR3 region has the DNA TGTGCCAGCAGTTCTGGCGGGAGTGGGTCAGATACGCAGTATTTT.

The J gene is TRBJ2-7, the V gene TRBV6-2 or TRBV6-3; the D is unclear. The V end was cut by 0 bases, the J end by 0 bases, with 15 bases between. This CDR3 region has 17 residues. Germline lookup yields CDR1 MNHEY and CDR2 SVGEGT. The CDR3 region is CASSYSRHHASSYEQYF. The CDR3 coding sequence is TGTGCCAGCAGTTACTCCAGACATCACGCGAGCTCCTACGAGCAGTACTTC.

This chain joins TRBV7-8 and TRBJ2-7, with 11 bases matching TRBD2. V lost 5 bases to trimming and J lost 2 bases; unmatched junction nucleotides: 5. The CDR3 length is 15 residues. Germline CDR1 SGHVS, CDR2 FQNEAQ. The CDR3 bases are TGTGCCAGCAGCAAACTTAGCGGGAGGGCCTACGAGCAGTACTTC. This codes for CASSKLSGRAYEQYF.

Note on this clonotype: Given a much more abundant clone one base away, this may be a read error. The chain employs TRBV5-1 and TRBJ2-1; D ambiguous. V lost 3 bases and J lost 9, with 16 bases in between. Germline loops: CDR1 SGHRS, CDR2 YFSETQ. This CDR3 has 14 residues. The CDR3: CASSYYSWTAEQFF. The DNA of the CDR3 is TGCGCCAGCAGCTACTATTCATGGACCGCTGAGCAGTTCTTC.

This clonotype has ten or more counts. This chain uses TRBV7-9 with TRBJ2-3; 8 nucleotides match TRBD1. The V gene end was trimmed by 2 bases and the J gene end by 0 bases; junction bases not matched to a gene: 7. CDR3 length: 17 residues. In germline, CDR1 is SEHNR, CDR2 FQNEAQ (reference sequence). CDR3 region: CASSLPRGLTSTDTQYF. The CDR3 bases are TGTGCCAGCAGCTTACCCAGGGGGCTGACTAGCACAGATACGCAGTATTTT.

This clonotype came up a few times. This chain joins TRBV9 and TRBJ2-7, with 11 bases that match TRBD1. The V gene end was trimmed by 0 bases and the J gene end by 3 bases; junction bases not matched to a gene: 5. Germline CDR1 reads SGDLS; CDR2 reads YYNGEE. The CDR3 length is 16 residues. CDR3 sequence (DNA): TGTGCCAGCAGCGTAGGTCCGGGACAGGGGGACTACGAGCAGTACTTC. Residues: CASSVGPGQGDYEQYF.

This clonotype appeared many times. V gene TRBV12-3 or TRBV12-4 combines with J gene TRBJ1-1; TRBD1 agrees at 7 bases. The ends lost 6 bases at V and 2 bases at J; junction bases unmatched: 6. The CDR3 runs 14 residues. Written as DNA, the CDR3 is TGTGCCAGCAGGGCCGGGACAGTTAACACTGAAGCTTTCTTT. Protein: CASRAGTVNTEAFF.

This clonotype showed up many times. V usage is TRBV20-1 and J usage is TRBJ2-7; D gene uncertain. CDR1 DFQATT and CDR2 SNEGSKA come from the germline V gene (reference sequence). This CDR3 has 13 amino acids. V was trimmed by 6 bases and J by 0 bases, leaving 12 bases between them. DNA of the CDR3: TGCAGTGCCCCGTCCCGGATCTCCTACGAGCAGTACTTC. This sequence encodes CSAPSRISYEQYF.

The chain is built from TRBV12-3 or TRBV12-4 and TRBJ2-5; 12 positions agree with TRBD2. CDR3 length: 20 residues. V trimming: 6 bases; J trimming: 5 bases; junction bases outside the gene matches: 22. CDR3 region: CASSNFRLAGGQWGIETQYF. The CDR3 DNA is TGTGCCAGCAGCAATTTTAGGCTAGCGGGAGGGCAGTGGGGAATTGAGACCCAGTACTTC.

This clonotype was seen many times. J is TRBJ2-7 and V is TRBV13; TRBD2 aligns across 7 bases. The V gene's germline CDR1 is PRHDT and CDR2 FYEKMQ (reference sequence). The ends lost 2 bases at V and 4 bases at J; junction bases unmatched: 5. This CDR3 region has 14 residues. The CDR3 region has the DNA TGTGCCAGCAGCTTATCGAGCGGGAAATACGAGCAGTACTTC. It codes for CASSLSSGKYEQYF.